The 27 T cell receptor beta chains reported below all come from one sample, sequenced in a study of identical twins. Via MiXCR, TCRdb re-called the 5' RACE reads, giving one row per CDR3 protein. The repertoire holds 570,000 or so distinct CDR3 sequences, 9.6% seen once, with around 3% in the top ten. These data were also filed under a second study, of yellow fever vaccine responses in identical twins.

Sequencing was performed on PBMCs. These receptors originate from a woman in her late teens or twenties in good health.

This clonotype was seen at least ten times. This chain connects TRBV29-1 to TRBJ2-1; the D is unclear. Germline values: CDR1 SQVTM, CDR2 ANQGSEA. The CDR3 has 12 amino acids. Trimming cost V 4 bases and J 1 base, with 5 bases left between them. This CDR3 reads CSVGGSYNEQFF. CDR3 nucleotide sequence: TGCAGCGTTGGAGGTTCCTACAATGAGCAGTTCTTC.

The V and J genes are TRBV7-2 and TRBJ2-7; D is undetermined. Trimming cost V 0 bases and J 4 bases, with 13 bases left between them. This CDR3 is 15 amino acids long. The germline CDR1 and CDR2 sequences are SGHTA and FQGNSA. In nucleotides, the CDR3 is TGTGCCAGCAGCTTAGCTGGGCCAAACGGGTACGAGCAGTACTTC. Amino acids: CASSLAGPNGYEQYF.

This clonotype was observed a handful of times. The chain employs TRBV2 and TRBJ1-2; possibly TRBD1 for D (5 bases). V was trimmed by 1 base and J by 2 bases, leaving 14 bases between them. This CDR3 comprises 16 residues. In germline, CDR1 is SNHLY, CDR2 FYNNEI. The CDR3 is CASSEGGPMENYGYTF. The CDR3, as DNA: TGTGCCAGCAGTGAAGGGGGACCGATGGAGAACTATGGCTACACCTTC.

This sequence joins TRBV5-1 and TRBJ2-5; TRBD2 matches 10 bases. Germline CDR1 and CDR2: SGHRS and YFSETQ. CDR3 length: 17 residues. Losses at the gene ends were 1 base for V and 7 bases for J; bases not matched to a gene: 13. The chain's CDR3 is CASSLTTSSGGGGTQYF. In DNA, the CDR3 is TGCGCCAGCAGCTTGACCACTTCTAGCGGGGGAGGCGGGACCCAGTACTTC.

This clonotype was seen a few times. The chain joins TRBV5-6 to TRBJ1-6, with 9 positions matching TRBD1. The germline V gene encodes CDR1 SGHDT and CDR2 YYEEEE. V lost 0 bases and J lost 6; bases outside the gene matches: 4. This CDR3 is 16 amino acids long. DNA for the CDR3: TGTGCCAGCAGCTTGGGGTGGACAGGGGTTAATTCACCCCTCCACTTT. Its protein is CASSLGWTGVNSPLHF.

This clonotype occurred a few times. V is TRBV20-1 and J is TRBJ2-5, with D possibly being TRBD1 (5 bases). The V end lost 0 bases, the J end lost 2 bases, and 10 bases lay between the germline ends. The CDR3 contains 14 residues. Germline loops: CDR1 DFQATT, CDR2 SNEGSKA (reference sequence). The CDR3 region is CSARESRVQETQYF. CDR3 coding DNA: TGCAGTGCTAGAGAAAGCAGGGTACAAGAGACCCAGTACTTC.

The table lists this clonotype with a few counts. The CDR3 spells CASSLPSGNTGELFF. The CDR3 DNA reads TGCGCCAGCAGCTTGCCATCAGGGAACACCGGGGAGCTGTTTTTT. The chain combines TRBV5-1 with TRBJ2-2, with D unresolved. Per the germline V gene, CDR1 is SGHRS and CDR2 is YFSETQ. The CDR3 is 15 residues long. V lost 1 base, J lost 1 base, and 8 bases lay in between.

There are many counts of this clonotype. The J gene is TRBJ2-5, the V gene TRBV5-5, with 10 bases lining up with TRBD2. The CDR3 has 14 amino acids. J gave up 9 bases and V 2 bases, and 7 bases lay outside the gene matches. The germline V gene encodes CDR1 SGHKS and CDR2 YYEKEE (reference sequence). This CDR3 is CASSFPAGGPPQYF. The CDR3 DNA follows: TGTGCCAGCAGCTTCCCAGCGGGGGGGCCCCCCCAGTACTTC.

The gene calls are TRBV7-9 and TRBJ2-3; D might be TRBD1 (5 bases). Looked up from germline, CDR1 is SEHNR and CDR2 is FQNEAQ (reference sequence). V was shortened by 6 bases and J by 3 bases, with 10 bases between the two germline ends. The CDR3 runs 13 residues. CDR3 bases: TGTGCCAGCAGGGACATTGGGACAGATACGCAGTATTTT. As protein: CASRDIGTDTQYF.

This clonotype was seen more than once but under ten times. The chain joins TRBV27 to TRBJ1-1, with 8 bases that match TRBD1. The CDR3 length is 14 residues. V was pared by 2 bases and J by 1 base, with 0 bases of the junction left unmatched. Germline V CDR1 and CDR2: MNHEY, SMNVEV (reference sequence). This CDR3 reads CASSLQGANTEAFF. The DNA for the CDR3 is TGTGCCAGCAGTTTACAGGGGGCGAACACTGAAGCTTTCTTT.

In this sample, this clonotype turned up a few times. The V gene is TRBV6-2 or TRBV6-3, the J gene TRBJ2-1, with D possibly being TRBD1 (6 bases). The CDR3 is 14 amino acids. Germline V gives CDR1 MNHEY, CDR2 SVGEGT. Trimming took 2 bases from V and 5 from J, leaving 10 bases between them. CDR3 sequence: CASSYLTGNNEQFF. CDR3 coding DNA: TGTGCCAGCAGTTACCTCACAGGGAACAATGAGCAGTTCTTC.

The V gene is TRBV12-3 or TRBV12-4, the J gene TRBJ2-1, with TRBD2 matching over 7 bases. Trimming at V came to 7 bases and at J to 8 bases, leaving 5 bases not matched to a gene. This CDR3 spans 12 amino acids. The CDR3 loop reads CASMMTSHEQFF. The CDR3 bases are TGTGCCAGCATGATGACTAGCCATGAGCAGTTCTTC.

This clonotype was picked up a small number of times. The V and J genes are TRBV7-2 and TRBJ2-3, with a tentative D call TRBD2 (6 bases). The CDR3 totals 17 residues. Deletions cut 0 bases from V and 1 base from J, with 14 bases between. Germline loops: CDR1 SGHTA, CDR2 FQGNSA. The CDR3 DNA is TGTGCCAGCAGCTTAGCGCTTATGGGGGGAGGCACAGATACGCAGTATTTT. Protein sequence: CASSLALMGGGTDTQYF. The full variable domain, with the rest looked up from reference TRBV7-2 and TRBJ2-3, is GAGVSQSPSNKVTEKGKDVELRCDPISGHTALYWYRQSLGQGLEFLIYFQGNSAPDKSGLPSDRFSAERTGGSVSTLTIQRTQQEDSAVYLCASSLALMGGGTDTQYFGPGTRLTVL.

Only a few counts were recorded for this clonotype. This chain links TRBV6-1 with TRBJ1-1, with TRBD1 as a possible D gene (5 bases). V lost 6 bases and J 0 bases, leaving 11 bases between the germline ends. Germline lookup yields CDR1 MNHNS and CDR2 SASEGT. The CDR3 consists of 14 residues. The CDR3 DNA sequence: TGTGCCAGCAGCCGACAGCACATGAACACTGAAGCTTTCTTT. Translating it yields CASSRQHMNTEAFF.

Points on this clonotype: This may come from a read error, since a much larger clone is one base off. This sequence joins TRBV5-1 and TRBJ2-7, with 7 bases aligning to TRBD1. The CDR3 runs 14 residues. The germline CDR1 and CDR2 sequences are SGHRS and YFSETQ. The DNA of the CDR3 is TGTGCCAGCAACAGGGGACAGATCTCCTACGAGCAGTACTTC. Its translation: CASNRGQISYEQYF.

This clonotype was found many times. The gene calls are TRBV28 and TRBJ2-2; 9 bases fit TRBD1. With 5 bases clipped from V and 5 bases from J, the junction kept 9 bases outside the gene matches. This CDR3 contains 16 residues. CDR1 is MDHEN, CDR2 SYDVKM, per germline. This CDR3 is CASSNSGTGKTGELFF. CDR3 nucleotides: TGTGCCAGCAGTAATTCCGGGACAGGGAAAACCGGGGAGCTGTTTTTT.

The chain combines TRBV12-3 or TRBV12-4 with TRBJ1-5; no clear D gene. V dropped 8 bases and J dropped 3 bases, with 17 bases sitting between them. This CDR3 spans 15 amino acids. The CDR3 protein is CASALWKGNNQPQHF. CDR3 sequence (DNA): TGTGCCAGCGCCTTGTGGAAAGGGAACAATCAGCCCCAGCATTTT.

This clonotype was seen ten or more times. V usage is TRBV10-3 and J usage is TRBJ2-7, with TRBD2 matching over 9 bases. The CDR3 is made up of 12 amino acids. V lost 9 bases and J lost 4; bases outside the gene matches: 4. Germline CDR1 and CDR2: ENHRY and SYGVKD. The CDR3 DNA follows: TGTGCCATATCGACTAGCGGTTACGAGCAGTACTTC. Translated, it gives CAISTSGYEQYF.

This clonotype was detected many times. The chain carries TRBV6-5 and TRBJ2-1, with a possible D match to TRBD1 (6 bases). The CDR3 has 13 amino acids. Germline CDR1 is MNHEY and CDR2 is SVGAGI. Trimming took 0 bases from V and 12 from J, leaving 12 bases between them. The CDR3 spells CASSYSNSRGQFF. The CDR3 bases are TGTGCCAGCAGTTACTCGAATTCCAGGGGGCAGTTCTTC.

This clonotype was counted at least ten times. The chain recombines TRBV20-1 with TRBJ2-7; TRBD2 is a possible D gene (6 bases). This CDR3 spans 15 amino acids. Trimming stripped 0 bases from V and 0 bases from J, with 12 bases between. Germline CDR1 reads DFQATT; CDR2 reads SNEGSKA (reference sequence). CDR3 DNA: TGCAGTGCTAGAGATCCTAGCGTGAGCTCCTACGAGCAGTACTTC. This codes for CSARDPSVSSYEQYF.

This clonotype came up many times. This chain joins TRBV2 and TRBJ2-3, with TRBD2 matching over 10 bases. With 6 bases clipped from V and 2 bases from J, the junction kept 8 bases outside the gene matches. The CDR3 has 16 amino acids. Germline CDR1 reads SNHLY; CDR2 reads FYNNEI. CDR3 loop: CASRSQLAGYTDTQYF. CDR3 DNA: TGTGCCAGCAGATCCCAACTAGCGGGATACACAGATACGCAGTATTTT.

This clonotype has a count of ten or more. V and J are TRBV29-1 and TRBJ2-2; perhaps TRBD2 as D (7 bases). Looked up from germline, CDR1 is SQVTM and CDR2 is ANQGSEA. Trimming took 6 bases from V and 2 from J, leaving 16 bases between them. The CDR3 spans 15 residues. CDR3 nucleotide sequence: TGCAGCGTAACGCGGGGGCAGCTTAACACCGGGGAGCTGTTTTTT. Translating gives CSVTRGQLNTGELFF.

This clonotype was recorded only once. This chain joins TRBV19 and TRBJ2-1; D ambiguous. The germline V gene encodes CDR1 LNHDA and CDR2 SQIVND (reference sequence). The V and J ends lost 2 bases and 3 bases respectively, with 8 bases between them. This CDR3 contains 14 residues. The CDR3 loop is CASSITPVYNEQFF. The DNA for the CDR3 is TGTGCCAGTAGTATAACTCCTGTCTACAATGAGCAGTTCTTC.

This clonotype has only a few counts. This rearrangement joins TRBV7-9 to TRBJ2-1, with D uncertain. The CDR3 totals 16 residues. The V and J ends lost 5 bases and 0 bases respectively, with 14 bases between them. From germline, CDR1 is SEHNR and CDR2 FQNEAQ (reference sequence). The CDR3 DNA reads as TGTGCCAGCAGCACTAAAGCGTTCAGCTCCTACAATGAGCAGTTCTTC. Translating it yields CASSTKAFSSYNEQFF.

In this sample, this clonotype turned up many times. V gene TRBV11-2 combines with J gene TRBJ2-7, with D perhaps matching TRBD1 (5 bases). Germline values: CDR1 SGHAT, CDR2 FQNNGV. The CDR3 sequence is 18 residues long. The ends were cut back, 5 bases at V and 0 bases at J, with 23 bases in the middle. CDR3 protein: CASSLSLSTIGASYEQYF. The CDR3 DNA follows: TGTGCCAGCAGCCTTTCTTTGTCGACCATAGGGGCCTCCTACGAGCAGTACTTC.

This clonotype was seen only a few times. V is TRBV5-1 and J is TRBJ1-2; D not certain. CDR3 size: 15 residues. V lost 4 bases, J lost 3 bases, and 16 bases lay in between. Germline CDR1 SGHRS, CDR2 YFSETQ. Here the CDR3 reads CASSTGGSADYGYTF. The CDR3 nucleotides are TGCGCCAGCAGCACCGGAGGTTCAGCAGACTATGGCTACACCTTC.

The chain is built from TRBV7-2 and TRBJ2-5; the D call may be TRBD1 or TRBD2 (5 bases each). CDR1 is SGHTA and CDR2 is FQGNSA in the germline V gene. This CDR3 is built from 15 residues. Trimming shortened V by 5 bases and J by 1 base, and 14 bases separated the two germline ends. CDR3 amino acids: CASSKPGPSQETQYF. The CDR3 coding sequence is TGTGCCAGCAGCAAACCGGGACCGAGCCAAGAGACCCAGTACTTC.